This T cell receptor (beta chain) comes out of a study of OX40 agonist ivuxolimab in advanced cancers. As for the study in general: Participants could have had prior anti-PD-1, anti-PD-L1 or anti-CTLA-4 therapy, and around 40% had some. Points from the study as a whole: Among the nonresponders, some also had low normalized T-cell clonal expansion. The study found among the lowest clonal expansion in partial responders at 0.1-3.0 mg/kg.

Germline V gene lookup returns CDR1 MNHEY and CDR2 SVGAGI. Trimming pared 2 bases from V and 4 bases from J, leaving 8 bases between. CDR3 length equals 13 residues. Sequencing used immunoSEQ multiplex PCR; TCRdb keeps in-frame clones, though not all of them. The sample comprises 90,000 or so clones, roughly 90% of which are singletons, and under 4% rests with the top ten. On this clone itself: Its antigen is as yet unknown. Other DNA sequences in this specimen translate into the identical CDR3.

This clonotype was obtained from an adult with an advanced solid tumor such as melanoma, head and neck, liver or kidney cancer. The starting material was CD4+ or CD8+ T cells sorted from blood, obtained in a trial of the OX40 agonist ivuxolimab. The chain has TRBV6-5 and TRBJ2-5; perhaps TRBD2 as D (7 bases). The CDR3 DNA is TGTGCCAGCAGTTACCGGGGGGCAGAGACCCAGTACTTC. This translates into CASSYRGAETQYF.